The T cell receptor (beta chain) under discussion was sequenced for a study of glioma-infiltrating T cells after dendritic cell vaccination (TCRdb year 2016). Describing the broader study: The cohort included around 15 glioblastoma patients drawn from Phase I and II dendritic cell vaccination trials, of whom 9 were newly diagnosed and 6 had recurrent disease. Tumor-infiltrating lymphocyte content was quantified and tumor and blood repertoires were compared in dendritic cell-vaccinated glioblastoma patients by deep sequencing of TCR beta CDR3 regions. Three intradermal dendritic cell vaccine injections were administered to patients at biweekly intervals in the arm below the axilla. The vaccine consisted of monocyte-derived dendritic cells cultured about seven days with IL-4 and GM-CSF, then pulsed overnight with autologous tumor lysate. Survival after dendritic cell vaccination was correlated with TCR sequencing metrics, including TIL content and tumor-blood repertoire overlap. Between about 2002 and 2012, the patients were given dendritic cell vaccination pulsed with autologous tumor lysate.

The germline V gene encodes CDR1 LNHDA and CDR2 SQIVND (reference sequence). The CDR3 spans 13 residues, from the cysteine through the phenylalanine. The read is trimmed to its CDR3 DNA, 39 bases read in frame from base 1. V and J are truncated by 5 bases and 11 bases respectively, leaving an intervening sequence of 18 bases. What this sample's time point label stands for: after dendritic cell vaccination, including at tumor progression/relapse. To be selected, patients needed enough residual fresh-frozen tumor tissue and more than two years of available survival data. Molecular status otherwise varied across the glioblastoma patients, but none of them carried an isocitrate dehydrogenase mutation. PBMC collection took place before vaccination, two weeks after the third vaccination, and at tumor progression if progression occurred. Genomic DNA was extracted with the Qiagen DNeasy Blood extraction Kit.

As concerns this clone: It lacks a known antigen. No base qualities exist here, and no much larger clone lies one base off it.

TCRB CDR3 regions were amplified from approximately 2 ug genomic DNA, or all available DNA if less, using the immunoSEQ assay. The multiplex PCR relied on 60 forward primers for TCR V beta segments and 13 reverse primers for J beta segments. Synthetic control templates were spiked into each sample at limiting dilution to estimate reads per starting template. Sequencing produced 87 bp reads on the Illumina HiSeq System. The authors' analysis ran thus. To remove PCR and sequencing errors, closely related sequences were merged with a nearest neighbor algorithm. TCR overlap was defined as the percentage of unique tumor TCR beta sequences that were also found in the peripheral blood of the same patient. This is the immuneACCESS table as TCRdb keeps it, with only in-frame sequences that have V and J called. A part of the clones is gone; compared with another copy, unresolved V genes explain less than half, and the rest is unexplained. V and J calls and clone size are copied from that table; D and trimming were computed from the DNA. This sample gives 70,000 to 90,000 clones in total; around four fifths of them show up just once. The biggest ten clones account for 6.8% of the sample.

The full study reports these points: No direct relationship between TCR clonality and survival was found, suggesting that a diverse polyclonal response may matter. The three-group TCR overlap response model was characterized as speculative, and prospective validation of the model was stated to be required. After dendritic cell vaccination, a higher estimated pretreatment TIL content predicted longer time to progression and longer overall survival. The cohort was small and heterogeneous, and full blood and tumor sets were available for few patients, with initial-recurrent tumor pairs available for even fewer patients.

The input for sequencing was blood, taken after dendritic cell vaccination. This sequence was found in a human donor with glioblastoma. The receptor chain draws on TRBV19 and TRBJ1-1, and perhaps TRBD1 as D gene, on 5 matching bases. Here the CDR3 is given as CASSPGDSRVAFF. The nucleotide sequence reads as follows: TGTGCCAGTAGTCCTGGGGACTCCCGAGTGGCTTTCTTT.